This T cell receptor beta chain was sequenced during a study of blood T cell repertoires in COVID-19. V was cut by 3 bases and J by 5 bases, with 10 bases left in between. Germline CDR1 and CDR2: MNHEY and SMNVEV (reference sequence). This CDR3 comprises 13 residues. Using immunoSEQ multiplex PCR, the repertoire was profiled, and TCRdb retains in-frame clones only, with some absent. The sample has roughly 67,000 clones, 85% to 90% seen once. The sequenced sample was peripheral blood. This sequence joins TRBV27 and TRBJ1-2; D is unclear. The origin of this receptor is a woman aged 60 to 75 with acute or convalescent COVID-19. As DNA, the CDR3 is TGTGCCAGCAGTTTTGACGCGGGGTATGGCTACACCTTC. Its protein is CASSFDAGYGYTF.